A selection of T cell receptor beta chains follows, all from one sample in a study of T-cell reconstitution after alpha-beta-depleted transplantation in children. TCRdb independently ran MiXCR on the PCR reads; one entry per CDR3 protein. The table has 300,000 to 350,000 distinct CDR3 sequences, 15% to 20% seen once. The starting material was PBMCs, mostly from graft donor cells, obtained 360 days after TCRalphabeta/CD19-depleted stem cell transplant. These receptors came from a male patient between 2 and 10 years old who had a stem cell transplant for acute lymphoblastic leukemia, so the T cells may come from the graft donor. The CDR3 runs from the conserved cysteine through the conserved F or W. D genes are given only for firm matches. A clone size is listed for some rows: how often the clone was seen (once, few, many), or a class if it is expanded.

>TRBJ1-2|few|-|TRBV7-2
CASSLKQFFDGYTF
TGTGCCAGCAGCTTAAAGCAGTTCTTTGATGGCTACACCTTC
>TRBJ2-1|few|-|TRBV7-7
CASSLDGGDEQFF
TGTGCTAGCAGCTTAGATGGTGGCGATGAGCAGTTCTTC
>TRBJ1-1|many|-|TRBV7-9
CASSFRRVGTEAFF
TGTGCCAGCAGTTTTAGGAGGGTAGGCACTGAAGCTTTCTTT
>TRBJ2-7|few|TRBD2|TRBV5-1
CASSPLGLAAYEQYF
TGCGCCAGCAGCCCACTGGGACTAGCGGCCTACGAGCAGTACTTC
>TRBJ1-4|-|-|TRBV5-5
CASSPRRGNEKLFF
TGTGCCAGCAGCCCCCGGAGGGGTAATGAAAAACTGTTTTTT
>TRBJ2-5|few|TRBD2|TRBV28
CASSFDSRKWASGSGETQYF
TGTGCCAGCAGTTTCGATAGCCGGAAATGGGCTAGCGGGAGCGGCGAGACCCAGTACTTC
>TRBJ2-7|-|TRBD1|TRBV2
CASSPDRGTLGQYF
TGTGCCAGCAGTCCTGACAGGGGAACCTTGGGGCAGTACTTC
>TRBJ2-5|few|-|TRBV5-5
CASSLGPIGRAETQYF
TGTGCCAGCAGCTTAGGCCCGATTGGTCGGGCAGAGACCCAGTACTTC
>TRBJ2-5|few|-|TRBV18
CASSPISLEGTQYF
TGTGCCAGCTCACCGATATCCCTGGAAGGGACCCAGTACTTC
>TRBJ2-3|few|-|TRBV9
CASSRWGAGTDTQYF
TGTGCCAGCAGCCGCTGGGGGGCTGGCACAGATACGCAGTATTTT
>TRBJ2-5|few|-|TRBV20-1
CSALDSRQETQYF
TGCAGTGCTCTTGACAGTAGACAAGAGACCCAGTACTTC
>TRBJ2-5|-|TRBD1|TRBV12-3/TRBV12-4
CASSFGGQGGETQYF
TGTGCCAGCAGTTTCGGGGGACAGGGCGGAGAGACCCAGTACTTC
>TRBJ2-4|-|-|TRBV20-1
CSAGGQGGNIQYF
TGCAGTGCTGGTGGACAGGGAGGGAACATTCAGTACTTC
>TRBJ2-1|many|TRBD2|TRBV28
CASSFGPGLRVYNEQFF
TGTGCCAGCAGTTTTGGGCCGGGACTACGGGTGTACAATGAGCAGTTCTTC
>TRBJ2-5|-|-|TRBV4-3
CASSQGTLETQYF
TGCGCCAGCAGCCAAGGGACATTAGAGACCCAGTACTTC
>TRBJ2-1|-|TRBD2|TRBV28
CASSPSGRAVEQFF
TGTGCCAGCAGTCCTAGCGGGAGGGCCGTTGAGCAGTTCTTC
>TRBJ2-1|few|TRBD2|TRBV9
CASSVDPSGIYYNEQFF
TGTGCCAGCAGCGTAGACCCTAGCGGAATCTACTACAATGAGCAGTTCTTC
>TRBJ1-4|-|-|TRBV2
CASTELNEKLFF
TGTGCCAGCACGGAACTTAATGAAAAACTGTTTTTT
>TRBJ2-3|few|-|TRBV5-1
CASSPGQFPTDTQYF
TGCGCCAGCAGCCCCGGACAGTTCCCCACAGATACGCAGTATTTT
>TRBJ2-5|-|TRBD1|TRBV12-3/TRBV12-4
CASTIQGRRETQYF
TGTGCCAGCACTATACAGGGGCGGAGAGAGACCCAGTACTTC
>TRBJ2-1|-|-|TRBV21-1
CASSKEGTGLAGGNEQFF
TGTGCCAGCAGCAAAGAGGGTACAGGACTAGCGGGAGGCAATGAGCAGTTCTTC
>TRBJ2-7|many|TRBD2|TRBV3-1
CASSQGLAGSRQYF
TGTGCCAGCAGCCAAGGACTAGCGGGAAGTAGGCAGTACTTC
>TRBJ1-6|-|-|TRBV5-1
CASSLGPGTTNSPLHF
TGCGCCAGCAGCTTGGGACCCGGGACAACTAATTCACCCCTCCACTTT
>TRBJ2-2|many|-|TRBV9
CASSVGGVLTGELFF
TGTGCCAGCAGCGTGGGGGGAGTTCTCACCGGGGAGCTGTTTTTT
>TRBJ2-1|once|-|TRBV12-3/TRBV12-4
CASSSLLTPYNEQFF
TGTGCCAGCAGTTCCCTCCTAACCCCCTACAATGAGCAGTTCTTC
>TRBJ2-2|many|-|TRBV15
CATSRVGSWSGHSGELFF
TGTGCCACCAGCAGAGTGGGAAGTTGGAGCGGGCACTCCGGGGAGCTGTTTTTT
>TRBJ1-5|-|-|TRBV20-1
CSAQGPINQPQHF
TGCAGTGCTCAGGGCCCAATCAATCAGCCCCAGCATTTT
>TRBJ1-3|many|TRBD1|TRBV7-8
CASSSRRDSSGNTIYF
TGTGCCAGCAGCAGCCGCAGGGACAGCTCTGGAAACACCATATATTTT
>TRBJ2-2|many|-|TRBV6-1
CASSRLGTPLTGELFF
TGTGCCAGCAGTCGCCTGGGGACACCTCTCACCGGGGAGCTGTTTTTT
>TRBJ2-1|-|-|TRBV4-3
CASSLDLKRRRGNEQFF
TGCGCCAGCAGCCTAGACCTTAAGCGGAGGCGGGGCAATGAGCAGTTCTTC
>TRBJ2-1|-|-|TRBV19
CASSILTGGYYNEQFF
TGTGCCAGTAGTATTCTTACGGGTGGGTACTACAATGAGCAGTTCTTC
>TRBJ2-7|few|-|TRBV5-1
CASSLNVGRQNYEQYF
TGCGCCAGCAGCTTGAATGTGGGCAGGCAGAACTACGAGCAGTACTTC
>TRBJ2-2|-|-|TRBV10-1
CASSPRPLFHTGELFF
TGCGCCAGCAGTCCGAGACCTTTATTTCACACCGGGGAGCTGTTTTTT
>TRBJ2-5|many|-|TRBV5-5
CASSLELAGETQYF
TGTGCCAGCAGCTTGGAACTAGCTGGGGAGACCCAGTACTTC
>TRBJ2-7|many|-|TRBV4-3
CASSQGKGFEQYF
TGCGCCAGCAGCCAAGGGAAAGGGTTCGAGCAGTACTTC
>TRBJ2-7|-|TRBD2|TRBV12-3/TRBV12-4
CASSFNPGTSLYEQYF
TGTGCCAGCAGTTTCAACCCCGGGACTAGTCTCTACGAGCAGTACTTC
>TRBJ2-2|-|-|TRBV12-3/TRBV12-4
CASSDQGGYTGELFF
TGTGCCAGCAGCGATCAGGGCGGTTACACCGGGGAGCTGTTTTTT
>TRBJ1-1|-|TRBD1|TRBV18
CASSPGTGVARTEAFF
TGTGCCAGCTCACCTGGGACAGGGGTGGCACGCACTGAAGCTTTCTTT
>TRBJ2-5|-|-|TRBV4-3
CASSQSTGRGVEETQYF
TGCGCCAGCAGCCAATCGACAGGGAGGGGGGTCGAAGAGACCCAGTACTTC
>TRBJ2-6|many|-|TRBV12-3/TRBV12-4
CASTHINVLTF
TGTGCCAGCACACACATCAACGTCCTGACTTTC
>TRBJ1-1|-|-|TRBV5-5
CASRTDQGFMNTEAFF
TGTGCCAGCCGGACTGACCAGGGATTCATGAACACTGAAGCTTTCTTT
>TRBJ2-1|-|TRBD2|TRBV20-1
CSANPGAGGSYNEQFF
TGCAGTGCCAATCCTGGAGCGGGAGGCTCCTACAATGAGCAGTTCTTC
>TRBJ2-4|-|-|TRBV4-1
CASSQDLLRIRNIQYF
TGCGCCAGCAGCCAAGATCTACTCCGAATAAGGAACATTCAGTACTTC
>TRBJ2-7|-|TRBD2|TRBV27
CASSSPGLASEQYF
TGTGCCAGCAGTTCTCCAGGACTAGCATCCGAGCAGTACTTC
>TRBJ1-1|few|-|TRBV10-3
CATCQTGRGTEAFF
TGTGCCACGTGCCAAACAGGGAGAGGAACTGAAGCTTTCTTT
>TRBJ2-5|-|TRBD2|TRBV5-1
CASTPGGQETQYF
TGCGCCAGCACGCCGGGGGGTCAAGAGACCCAGTACTTC
>TRBJ2-1|once|-|TRBV30
CAWSRGQWDNEQFF
TGTGCCTGGAGTAGAGGGCAGTGGGACAATGAGCAGTTCTTC
>TRBJ2-1|-|-|TRBV12-3/TRBV12-4
CASRRPLAGSGVEQFF
TGTGCCAGCAGACGCCCACTCGCGGGGTCCGGTGTTGAGCAGTTCTTC
>TRBJ2-1|-|-|TRBV28
CASSLFSSYNEQFF
TGTGCCAGCAGCCTTTTTAGCTCCTACAATGAGCAGTTCTTC
>TRBJ2-7|few|-|TRBV10-3
CAISDRQGLGEQYF
TGTGCCATCAGTGATAGGCAGGGGCTCGGCGAGCAGTACTTC
>TRBJ2-2|few|TRBD2|TRBV7-3
CASSLGTSGSDTGELFF
TGTGCCAGCAGCTTAGGGACTAGCGGGAGTGACACCGGGGAGCTGTTTTTT
>TRBJ1-2|-|-|TRBV5-4
CASSLGTPNYGYTF
TGTGCCAGCAGCTTGGGGACGCCCAACTATGGCTACACCTTC
>TRBJ2-5|few|-|TRBV14
CASSQENLGGVLKTQYF
TGTGCCAGCAGCCAAGAAAATCTAGGAGGGGTTTTGAAGACCCAGTACTTC
>TRBJ2-4|once|-|TRBV5-6
CASSPRTIGGHIQYF
TGTGCCAGCAGCCCCAGGACTATAGGGGGGCACATTCAGTACTTC
>TRBJ2-7|-|-|TRBV3-1
CASSQFSRGHWEQYF
TGTGCCAGCAGCCAATTCTCTCGGGGGCATTGGGAGCAGTACTTC
>TRBJ2-5|few|TRBD2|TRBV4-2
CASSPGLAGGMIQETQYF
TGTGCCAGCAGCCCGGGACTAGCGGGAGGTATGATCCAAGAGACCCAGTACTTC
>TRBJ2-7|once|-|TRBV3-1
CASSRGGRGSYEQYF
TGTGCCAGCAGCCGCGGAGGGAGAGGCTCCTACGAGCAGTACTTC